The 21 T cell receptor beta chains below were found in one sample sequenced in a study of chemoradiotherapy in HPV16-positive cancers. Sequencing used immunoSEQ multiplex PCR; TCRdb keeps in-frame clones, though not all of them. The table has approximately 23,000 clones, just under 75% seen once; the top ten hold around 2.6%. The specimen was taken from a patient who underwent chemoradiotherapy. The receptors originated from a human donor with HPV-associated anogenital cancer.

This chain joins TRBV30 and TRBJ1-2; TRBD1 is a possible D gene (6 bases). Germline values: CDR1 GTSNPN, CDR2 SVGIG (reference sequence). The V and J ends lost 3 bases and 6 bases respectively, with 17 bases between them. This CDR3 comprises 14 residues. CDR3 sequence reads: CAWSSGQPFHGYTF. For the CDR3, the DNA is TGTGCCTGGAGCTCCGGACAGCCTTTCCATGGCTACACCTTC.

This chain uses TRBV28 with TRBJ2-2; 13 bases align to TRBD2. The CDR3 totals 18 residues. V lost 1 base and J lost 5; bases outside the gene matches: 7. Germline values: CDR1 MDHEN, CDR2 SYDVKM. The CDR3 sequence: CASSLSRTSGRFTGELFF. CDR3 DNA sequence: TGTGCCAGCAGTTTATCCCGGACTAGCGGGAGATTTACCGGGGAGCTGTTTTTT.

A few counts support this clone. CDR3 in amino acids: CASSQEGPGPGEKLFF. CDR3 sequence (DNA): TGCGCCAGCAGCCAAGAGGGTCCAGGGCCTGGCGAAAAACTGTTTTTT. The V and J genes are TRBV4-1 and TRBJ1-4; possible D gene TRBD1, 5 bases. This CDR3 contains 16 residues. Germline-derived CDR1 and CDR2 are MGHRA and YSYEKL. The V end was cut by 0 bases, the J end by 8 bases, with 16 bases between.

The J gene is TRBJ2-1, the V gene TRBV9, with TRBD2 as a possible D gene (5 bases). Germline CDR1 SGDLS, CDR2 YYNGEE. V lost 0 bases, J lost 9 bases, and 13 bases lay in between. CDR3 length: 14 amino acids. The CDR3 is CASSVGLREGEQFF. DNA for the CDR3: TGTGCCAGCAGCGTAGGGCTGAGGGAAGGTGAGCAGTTCTTC.

This rearrangement joins TRBV6-1 to TRBJ1-1, with D possibly TRBD1 on 6 matching bases. Germline CDR1 reads MNHNS; CDR2 reads SASEGT. CDR3 length: 13 amino acids. V was cut by 6 bases and J by 11 bases, with 19 bases left in between. The CDR3 DNA reads as TGTGCCAGCAGACAGTCAGGGGTAGGTGGTGCTTTCTTT. Translated, it gives CASRQSGVGGAFF.

The chain is built from TRBV5-8 and TRBJ1-1; D not certain. The V end was cut by 4 bases, the J end by 1 base, with 14 bases between. CDR1 and CDR2 from the germline V gene are SGHTS and YDEGEE. The CDR3 is 15 amino acids. The CDR3 is CASSVNHKENTEAFF. The CDR3 coding sequence is TGTGCCAGCAGCGTGAACCACAAGGAGAACACTGAAGCTTTCTTT.

The chain links TRBV9 to TRBJ2-6; D might be TRBD1 (6 bases). This CDR3 region has 16 residues. The V gene's germline CDR1 is SGDLS and CDR2 YYNGEE. V lost 4 bases to trimming and J lost 0 bases, with 11 bases between them. The CDR3 sequence: CASSSGEGSGANVLTF. The DNA for the CDR3 is TGTGCCAGCAGCTCAGGGGAAGGCTCTGGGGCCAACGTCCTGACTTTC.

The chain couples TRBV5-5 to TRBJ2-1, with TRBD1 matching 10 bases. The J segment lost 7 bases and the V segment lost 3 bases, leaving 16 bases of the junction unmatched. Looked up from germline, CDR1 is SGHKS and CDR2 is YYEKEE (reference sequence). This CDR3 has 18 residues. CDR3: CASSWGQGLSRGGNEQFF. The CDR3 nucleotides read TGTGCCAGCAGCTGGGGACAGGGGTTGTCTCGAGGAGGTAATGAGCAGTTCTTC.

The chain uses TRBV16 and TRBJ1-1; D is ambiguous. Germline V CDR1 and CDR2: KGHSY, FQNENV. CDR3 length: 15 residues. The germline V and J ends were trimmed by 1 base and 5 bases, with 14 bases remaining between them. The CDR3 region has the DNA TGTGCCAGCAGCCAATGGTTCAGCGACCTAACTGAAGCTTTCTTT. Its protein is CASSQWFSDLTEAFF.

The CDR3 here is CASSISTVSNYEQYF. The DNA for the CDR3 is TGTGCCAGTAGTATCTCGACAGTCTCTAACTACGAGCAGTACTTC. V gene TRBV19 combines with J gene TRBJ2-7, with D possibly matching TRBD1 (5 bases). Germline V CDR1 and CDR2: LNHDA, SQIVND (reference sequence). Trimming stripped 3 bases from V and 3 bases from J, with 15 bases between. The CDR3 is 15 residues long. The full variable domain, rest sourced from reference TRBV19 and TRBJ2-7, is DGGITQSPKYLFRKEGQNVTLSCEQNLNHDAMYWYRQDPGQGLRLIYYSQIVNDFQKGDIAEGYSVSREKKESFPLTVTSAQKNPTAFYLCASSISTVSNYEQYFGPGTRLTVT.

V usage is TRBV9 and J usage is TRBJ2-3; D remains unclear. Looked up from germline, CDR1 is SGDLS and CDR2 is YYNGEE. Between the trimmed V and J ends, which lost 0 bases and 0 bases, there was a span of 8 bases. This CDR3 is built from 15 residues. In DNA form, the CDR3 reads TGTGCCAGCAGCGTAGGGCAGCTTAGCACAGATACGCAGTATTTT. This encodes CASSVGQLSTDTQYF. The variable domain in full, with the rest retrieved from reference TRBV9 and TRBJ2-3, is DSGVTQTPKHLITATGQRVTLRCSPRSGDLSVYWYQQSLDQGLQFLIQYYNGEERAKGNILERFSAQQFPDLHSELNLSSLELGDSALYFCASSVGQLSTDTQYFGPGTRLTVL.

As for this clone: Germline is not matched at one junction end, which may reflect a read error. The chain employs TRBV7-7 and TRBJ2-3; TRBD1 matches at 7 bases. This CDR3 has 15 residues. CDR1 and CDR2 from the germline V gene are SSHAT and FNYEAQ (reference sequence). As DNA, the CDR3 is TGTGCTAGCAGCTCGGGACAGACTAGCACAGATACGCAGTATTTT. Its translation: CASSSGQTSTDTQYF.

This clone has just a few counts. This chain connects TRBV28 to TRBJ2-1; perhaps D is TRBD1 or TRBD2 (7 bases each). The CDR3 is 15 residues long. Germline V lookup: CDR1 MDHEN, CDR2 SYDVKM. Trimming left V 6 bases short and J 6 bases short, with 18 bases between. The CDR3 region is CASSPGGAGSNEQFF. DNA of the CDR3: TGTGCCAGCAGCCCAGGGGGGGCAGGCAGCAATGAGCAGTTCTTC.

The chain recombines TRBV4-1 with TRBJ1-2; TRBD1 matches 7 bases. Losses at the gene ends were 4 bases for V and 4 bases for J; bases not matched to a gene: 0. Germline V gives CDR1 MGHRA, CDR2 YSYEKL. The CDR3 sequence is 12 residues long. This CDR3 reads CASSRQGYGYTF. CDR3 nucleotide sequence: TGCGCCAGCAGCCGACAGGGCTATGGCTACACCTTC.

The chain links TRBV7-3 to TRBJ1-5, with D possibly matching TRBD1 (5 bases). With 1 base removed from V and 5 bases from J, the gap between germline ends came to 6 bases. The CDR3 totals 13 residues. Germline values: CDR1 SGHTA, CDR2 FQGTGA. The CDR3 sequence is CASSLIRDQPQHF. The CDR3, as DNA: TGTGCCAGCAGCTTAATCAGGGATCAGCCCCAGCATTTT.

The chain employs TRBV15 and TRBJ1-2, with D hard to call. Between the trimmed V and J ends, which lost 3 bases and 3 bases, there was a span of 5 bases. CDR1 and CDR2 (germline): LNHNV, YYDKDF (reference sequence). The CDR3 is 12 amino acids. CDR3 coding DNA: TGTGCCACCAGCAGGGATTACTATGGCTACACCTTC. Amino acid sequence: CATSRDYYGYTF.

The J gene is TRBJ2-7, the V gene TRBV27; maybe TRBD2 (5 bases). V was shortened by 3 bases and J by 7 bases, with 13 bases between the two germline ends. The CDR3 extends over 13 amino acids. Germline CDR1 and CDR2: MNHEY and SMNVEV (reference sequence). Here the CDR3 reads CASSFSGNGEQYF. The CDR3 nucleotides are TGTGCCAGCAGTTTCTCCGGGAACGGGGAGCAGTACTTC.

This rearrangement joins TRBV5-6 to TRBJ2-2; a weak D match, TRBD1 (6 bases). The CDR3 extends over 17 amino acids. Germline CDR1 reads SGHDT; CDR2 reads YYEEEE. The V gene lost 0 bases and the J gene lost 1 base, with 13 bases spanning the gap. CDR3 in amino acids: CASSLGGGLENTGELFF. Here the CDR3 DNA reads TGTGCCAGCAGCTTGGGTGGGGGCCTTGAGAACACCGGGGAGCTGTTTTTT.

The sample holds a few counts of this clone. The chain has TRBV7-3 and TRBJ1-3; D unclear. Looked up from germline, CDR1 is SGHTA and CDR2 is FQGTGA. There are 13 residues in the CDR3. Trimming shortened V by 0 bases and J by 9 bases, and 9 bases separated the two germline ends. CDR3 sequence: CASSLTTTSTIYF. In DNA, the CDR3 is TGTGCCAGCAGCTTAACGACGACAAGCACCATATATTTT.

This clone was seen only once. The V call is TRBV7-2, the J call TRBJ2-1; 12 bases fit TRBD2. The germline V gene encodes CDR1 SGHTA and CDR2 FQGNSA. This CDR3 is 15 amino acids long. After removal of 3 bases from V and 6 bases from J, the junction contained 3 bases not matched to a gene. Here the CDR3 DNA reads TGTGCCAGCAGCTTGATGGGACTAGCGGGCAATGAGCAGTTCTTC. Residues: CASSLMGLAGNEQFF.

The chain couples TRBV4-2 to TRBJ2-4, with 10 nucleotides matching TRBD2. Trimming removed 3 bases from V and 8 bases from J; junction bases left unmatched: 10. Germline V gives CDR1 LGHNA, CDR2 YNFKEQ. The CDR3 sequence is 16 residues long. The CDR3 sequence is CASSHEGAGGPYIQYF. For the CDR3, the DNA is TGTGCCAGCAGCCATGAAGGAGCGGGAGGGCCATACATTCAGTACTTC.